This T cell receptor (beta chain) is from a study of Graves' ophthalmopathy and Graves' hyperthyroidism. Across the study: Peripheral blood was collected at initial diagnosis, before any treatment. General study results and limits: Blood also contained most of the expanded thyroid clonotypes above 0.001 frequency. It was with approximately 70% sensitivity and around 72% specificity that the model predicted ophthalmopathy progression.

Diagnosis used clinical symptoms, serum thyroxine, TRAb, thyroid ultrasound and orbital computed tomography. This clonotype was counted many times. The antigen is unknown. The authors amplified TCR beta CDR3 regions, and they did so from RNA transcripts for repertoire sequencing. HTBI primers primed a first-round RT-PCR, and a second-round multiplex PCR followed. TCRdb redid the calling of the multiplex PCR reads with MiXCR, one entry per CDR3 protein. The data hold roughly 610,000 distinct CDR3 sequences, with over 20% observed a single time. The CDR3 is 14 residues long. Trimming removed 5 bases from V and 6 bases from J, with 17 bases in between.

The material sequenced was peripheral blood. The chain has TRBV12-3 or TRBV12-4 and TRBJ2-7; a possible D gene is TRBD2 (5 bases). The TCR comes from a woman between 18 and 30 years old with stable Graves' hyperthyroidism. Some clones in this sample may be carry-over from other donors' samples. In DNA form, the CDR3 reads TGTGCCAGCAGTCCCGGTAGGGCGGGTGGCGAGCAGTACTTC. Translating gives CASSPGRAGGEQYF.